Described below is a single TCR beta chain sequence and its context. TCRdb independently ran MiXCR on the reads; one entry per CDR3 protein. The sample consists of 200,000 to 250,000 distinct CDR3 sequences, around 26% of them appearing once. The data were obtained in a study of kidney transplant recipient with SARS-CoV-2 infection. The source material was a blood sample, sampled at baseline and between days 110 and 120 from a kidney transplant recipient. The sequence derives from a male patient aged 30 to 39 who had COVID-19 and was a kidney transplant recipient. Some T cells may trace back to the graft donor.

This chain's CDR3 is CASCYFVPGKTYGYTF. The CDR3 bases are TGTGCCAGCTGCTATTTCGTACCAGGAAAGACCTATGGCTACACCTTC. The chain couples TRBV5-4 to TRBJ1-2; D gene uncertain. The germline V gene has CDR1 SGHNT and CDR2 YYREEE (reference sequence). V shed 7 bases and J shed 4 bases, with 23 bases lying between them. There are 16 residues in the CDR3.